The 30 T cell receptor beta chains given below trace back to one sample, sequenced in a study of Ad26.COV2.S vaccination and SARS-CoV-2 variants. The data were produced by immunoSEQ multiplex PCR, yet TCRdb's version contains in-frame clones alone and is incomplete. The table shows roughly 350,000 clones, with roughly 90% occurring only once. The treatment here: roughly 18 received Ad26.COV2.S at low or high dose, single or two shots; about five received placebo; per-sample allocation not given. On day 63 after the first injection, vaccine and placebo recipients gave samples. Here the sequenced sample was peripheral blood, taken in a trial of Ad26.COV2.S vaccine versus placebo. The receptors here all came from a person between 18 and 60 years old who received the Ad26.COV2.S COVID-19 vaccine or a placebo.

The genes are TRBV29-1 and TRBJ2-1, with unresolved D. The CDR3 sequence is 10 residues long. Trimming took 5 bases from V and 5 from J, leaving 4 bases between them. Germline CDR1 SQVTM, CDR2 ANQGSEA. The CDR3 is CSVRDNEQFF. The CDR3 bases are TGCAGCGTTCGTGACAATGAGCAGTTCTTC.

The CDR3 is CASSDRVDGYTF. The DNA of the CDR3 is TGTGCCAGCAGCGACAGGGTGGATGGCTACACCTTC. The rearrangement links TRBV9 to TRBJ1-2; D is perhaps TRBD1 (6 bases). This CDR3 has 12 amino acids. In germline, CDR1 is SGDLS, CDR2 YYNGEE. V was shortened by 3 bases and J by 6 bases, with 9 bases between the two germline ends.

The genes are TRBV24-1 and TRBJ2-3; TRBD1 agrees at 10 bases. Germline-derived CDR1 and CDR2 are KGHDR and SFDVKD. The CDR3 extends over 16 amino acids. Trimming cost V 3 bases and J 4 bases; bases outside gene matches: 6. The CDR3, as DNA: TGTGCCACCAGTGATCGGACAGGGGGAACGTCAGATACGCAGTATTTT. Translation: CATSDRTGGTSDTQYF.

CDR3: CASSVGAIPGEGEQFF. CDR3 nucleotides: TGTGCCAGCAGCGTAGGTGCGATCCCGGGGGAAGGTGAGCAGTTCTTC. The V call is TRBV9, the J call TRBJ2-1; the D gene is possibly TRBD2 (6 bases). Germline CDR1 reads SGDLS; CDR2 reads YYNGEE. The CDR3 contains 16 residues. Trimming left V 0 bases short and J 9 bases short, with 19 bases between.

J is TRBJ2-5 and V is TRBV2; D is undetermined. From germline, CDR1 is SNHLY and CDR2 FYNNEI. The CDR3 totals 14 residues. Trimming left V 2 bases short and J 0 bases short, with 7 bases between. CDR3 nucleotide sequence: TGTGCCAGCAGTGAAAATGGAAACCAAGAGACCCAGTACTTC. Its translation: CASSENGNQETQYF.

The V gene is TRBV9, the J gene TRBJ2-7, with a tentative D call TRBD2 (5 bases). The CDR3 extends over 15 amino acids. Germline V lookup: CDR1 SGDLS, CDR2 YYNGEE. Trimming stripped 3 bases from V and 0 bases from J, with 13 bases between. CDR3 coding DNA: TGTGCCAGCAGCGGATCTAGCCCAAGCTCCTACGAGCAGTACTTC. This encodes CASSGSSPSSYEQYF.

V gene TRBV28 combines with J gene TRBJ2-5; the match to TRBD2 covers 11 bases. Losses at the gene ends were 3 bases for V and 5 bases for J; bases not matched to a gene: 11. Germline V gives CDR1 MDHEN, CDR2 SYDVKM. The CDR3 spans 17 residues. The DNA for the CDR3 is TGTGCCAGCAGTTTCTCCCGTAGCGGGAGGGATTTGGAGACCCAGTACTTC. Its protein product is CASSFSRSGRDLETQYF.

The chain links TRBV12-3 or TRBV12-4 to TRBJ2-7, with TRBD2 as a possible D gene (5 bases). V lost 6 bases, J lost 0 bases, and 9 bases lay in between. The CDR3 is 13 residues long. In DNA, the CDR3 is TGTGCCAGCAGGACGGGGAGCTCCTACGAGCAGTACTTC. Translated, it gives CASRTGSSYEQYF.

The chain employs TRBV7-9 and TRBJ1-1; D remains ambiguous. Between the trimmed V and J ends, which lost 2 bases and 2 bases, there was a span of 9 bases. CDR3 length: 14 amino acids. Looked up from germline, CDR1 is SEHNR and CDR2 is FQNEAQ (reference sequence). This chain's CDR3 is CASSLIGSNTEAFF. The CDR3 DNA is TGTGCCAGCAGCTTAATTGGCAGCAACACTGAAGCTTTCTTT. Full variable domain (missing parts from reference TRBV7-9 and TRBJ1-1): DTGVSQNPRHKITKRGQNVTFRCDPISEHNRLYWYRQTLGQGPEFLTYFQNEAQLEKSRLLSDRFSAERPKGSFSTLEIQRTEQGDSAMYLCASSLIGSNTEAFFGQGTRLTVV.

This sequence joins TRBV9 and TRBJ1-1; TRBD1 aligns across 8 bases. Trimming cost V 3 bases and J 0 bases; bases outside gene matches: 4. The CDR3 extends over 15 amino acids. Germline V gene lookup returns CDR1 SGDLS and CDR2 YYNGEE. As DNA, the CDR3 is TGTGCCAGCAGCGCGGGACAGGCTATGAACACTGAAGCTTTCTTT. This codes for CASSAGQAMNTEAFF.

A few counts support this clone. The chain uses TRBV29-1 and TRBJ1-5; D is perhaps TRBD1 (5 bases). Trimming cost V 6 bases and J 4 bases, with 16 bases left between them. The CDR3 loop spans 14 amino acids. In germline, CDR1 is SQVTM, CDR2 ANQGSEA. CDR3 in DNA: TGCAGCGTCCGGCTTGGGGGGACGAATCAGCCCCAGCATTTT. As protein: CSVRLGGTNQPQHF.

V gene TRBV11-3 combines with J gene TRBJ2-1, with 10 bases lining up with TRBD2. Looked up from germline, CDR1 is SGHNT and CDR2 is YENEEA. The V and J ends lost 5 bases and 8 bases, in that order; junction bases with no gene match: 9. The CDR3 sequence is 15 residues long. The CDR3 reads CASSQRLAGMDEQFF. CDR3 sequence (DNA): TGTGCCAGCAGCCAACGACTAGCGGGTATGGATGAGCAGTTCTTC.

The chain combines TRBV14 with TRBJ2-1; D gene uncertain. CDR3 size: 14 residues. Germline CDR1 SGHDN, CDR2 FVKESK. V was shortened by 2 bases and J by 7 bases, with 12 bases between the two germline ends. The CDR3 DNA reads TGTGCCAGCAGCCAATACGCGAGTTGGAATGAGCAGTTCTTC. Translating it yields CASSQYASWNEQFF.

This chain links TRBV7-2 with TRBJ2-7; TRBD1 matches at 7 bases. Germline lookup yields CDR1 SGHTA and CDR2 FQGNSA. CDR3 length: 15 residues. Trimming took 5 bases from V and 4 from J; bases not matched to a gene: 11. Here the CDR3 DNA reads TGTGCCAGCAGCCTTCTACAGGGGAAACGGTACGAGCAGTACTTC. This gives the protein CASSLLQGKRYEQYF.

The chain combines TRBV9 with TRBJ1-4; D not resolved. V was pared by 4 bases and J by 7 bases, with 17 bases between. Germline V lookup: CDR1 SGDLS, CDR2 YYNGEE. CDR3 size: 15 residues. The CDR3 spells CASSLISAPGEKLFF. DNA of the CDR3: TGTGCCAGCAGCCTAATCTCAGCGCCCGGTGAAAAACTGTTTTTT.

V usage is TRBV10-3 and J usage is TRBJ2-5; D not certain. CDR1 ENHRY and CDR2 SYGVKD come from the germline V gene. The CDR3 extends over 14 amino acids. V dropped 1 base and J dropped 1 base, with 7 bases sitting between them. The CDR3 DNA follows: TGTGCCATCAGTGAGTGGGCACTCCAAGAGACCCAGTACTTC. As protein: CAISEWALQETQYF.

The gene calls are TRBV5-4 and TRBJ1-4, with no clear D. Trimming left V 4 bases short and J 4 bases short, with 14 bases between. The CDR3 extends over 15 amino acids. CDR1 is SGHNT, CDR2 YYREEE, per germline (reference sequence). The CDR3 protein is CASSVRDPLNEKLFF. The CDR3 DNA sequence: TGTGCCAGCAGCGTACGGGATCCCCTTAATGAAAAACTGTTTTTT. The variable domain in full, completed from reference TRBV5-4 and TRBJ1-4, reads ETGVTQSPTHLIKTRGQQVTLRCSSQSGHNTVSWYQQALGQGPQFIFQYYREEENGRGNFPPRFSGLQFPNYSSELNVNALELDDSALYLCASSVRDPLNEKLFFGSGTQLSVL.

This clone has a handful of counts. This sequence joins TRBV4-1 and TRBJ1-6; D not certain. V was cut by 2 bases and J by 6 bases, with 14 bases left in between. Germline V lookup: CDR1 MGHRA, CDR2 YSYEKL. The length of the CDR3 is 16 residues. The CDR3 loop is CASSQRGIDTNSPLHF. CDR3 nucleotide sequence: TGCGCCAGCAGCCAACGGGGAATTGATACTAATTCACCCCTCCACTTT.

This chain connects TRBV30 to TRBJ2-1; weak D call: TRBD2 (7 bases). Trimming shortened V by 3 bases and J by 4 bases, and 19 bases separated the two germline ends. CDR3 length equals 16 residues. Germline CDR1 GTSNPN, CDR2 SVGIG (reference sequence). CDR3 amino acids: CAWRPPRGLTYNEQFF. Here the CDR3 DNA reads TGTGCCTGGAGGCCCCCCAGGGGACTAACTTACAATGAGCAGTTCTTC.

The rearrangement links TRBV5-1 to TRBJ1-2, with TRBD1 matching 7 bases. Trimming cost V 4 bases and J 0 bases; bases outside gene matches: 6. Germline lookup yields CDR1 SGHRS and CDR2 YFSETQ. This CDR3 contains 15 residues. The CDR3 protein is CASSNGQDSNYGYTF. The CDR3 coding sequence is TGCGCCAGCAGCAACGGACAGGACTCTAACTATGGCTACACCTTC.

J is TRBJ2-2 and V is TRBV6-5; TRBD1 agrees at 7 bases. The length of the CDR3 is 15 residues. The trim removed 5 bases at V and 2 bases at J, leaving 5 bases unmatched. Germline loops: CDR1 MNHEY, CDR2 SVGAGI. CDR3 sequence (DNA): TGTGCCAGCAGTAGACAGGGATTCAACACCGGGGAGCTGTTTTTT. It encodes CASSRQGFNTGELFF.

This clone came up once. The V call is TRBV18, the J call TRBJ2-3; D might be TRBD1 or TRBD2, each matching 5 bases. V lost 2 bases to trimming and J lost 0 bases, with 12 bases between them. Germline V lookup: CDR1 KGHSH, CDR2 LQKENI. CDR3 size: 16 residues. The CDR3 spells CASSPSGTHSTDTQYF. CDR3 in DNA: TGTGCCAGCTCACCATCCGGGACGCATAGCACAGATACGCAGTATTTT.

V usage is TRBV6-5 and J usage is TRBJ2-5, with D perhaps being TRBD1 or TRBD2 (5 bases each). Germline V gene sequence: CDR1 MNHEY, CDR2 SVGAGI. The CDR3 has 15 amino acids. V was clipped by 7 bases and J by 1 base, with 16 bases between them. The CDR3 region is CASNTGSDSQETQYF. CDR3 in DNA: TGTGCCAGCAATACGGGATCCGACAGCCAAGAGACCCAGTACTTC.

This chain joins TRBV5-1 and TRBJ2-7; tentatively, D is TRBD1 (6 bases). The CDR3 is made up of 16 amino acids. Germline V lookup: CDR1 SGHRS, CDR2 YFSETQ. Trimming took off 3 bases at V and 3 bases at J, with 19 bases between the two ends. This CDR3 is CASSSFLTGTFYEQYF. DNA for the CDR3: TGCGCCAGCAGCTCCTTCCTAACAGGGACCTTCTACGAGCAGTACTTC.

The gene calls are TRBV27 and TRBJ1-5; D possibly corresponds to TRBD1 (5 bases). The CDR3 has 14 amino acids. The germline V gene encodes CDR1 MNHEY and CDR2 SMNVEV (reference sequence). Trimming removed 5 bases at V and 5 bases at J, with 13 bases between. This CDR3 is CASSPDMDYQPQHF. The CDR3 DNA is TGTGCCAGCAGTCCGGACATGGACTATCAGCCCCAGCATTTT.

This chain links TRBV7-9 with TRBJ2-7, with 10 positions matching TRBD2. The CDR3 totals 15 residues. The germline V gene has CDR1 SEHNR and CDR2 FQNEAQ (reference sequence). Trimming took 2 bases from V and 2 from J; bases not matched to a gene: 3. In nucleotides, the CDR3 is TGTGCCAGCAGCTTATCGAGCGGGGGGGCCTACGAGCAGTACTTC. It codes for CASSLSSGGAYEQYF.

This clone was counted a few times. The rearrangement links TRBV9 to TRBJ1-4; 7 bases agree with TRBD1. Germline lookup yields CDR1 SGDLS and CDR2 YYNGEE. CDR3 length: 14 residues. The V segment lost 7 bases and the J segment 4 bases; nucleotides outside the gene matches: 7. The CDR3 DNA reads as TGTGCCAGCGGTCCCGGGACAGTTAATGAAAAACTGTTTTTT. It codes for CASGPGTVNEKLFF.

This chain uses TRBV4-3 with TRBJ1-2; D remains ambiguous. CDR3 length: 14 residues. The germline V gene has CDR1 LGHNA and CDR2 YSLEER. Deletions cut 4 bases from V and 3 bases from J, with 12 bases between. Written as DNA, the CDR3 is TGCGCCAGCAGCCCCGGGGAGGGTGACTATGGCTACACCTTC. Residues: CASSPGEGDYGYTF.

J is TRBJ2-2 and V is TRBV4-1; unclear D gene. The germline gives CDR1 MGHRA, CDR2 YSYEKL. The CDR3 is 17 residues long. The V end lost 0 bases, the J end lost 0 bases, and 11 bases lay between the germline ends. This CDR3 is CASSQDLRSANTGELFF. CDR3 bases: TGCGCCAGCAGCCAAGATCTACGGAGCGCGAACACCGGGGAGCTGTTTTTT.

The chain is built from TRBV5-1 and TRBJ1-2; the D gene is possibly TRBD1 (6 bases). The CDR3 spans 14 residues. The V and J ends lost 0 bases and 3 bases respectively, with 9 bases between them. Germline V CDR1 and CDR2: SGHRS, YFSETQ. For the CDR3, the DNA is TGCGCCAGCAGCTTGGGGGAGGGGGACTATGGCTACACCTTC. This translates into CASSLGEGDYGYTF.